This paragraph covers one T cell receptor beta chain sequence. TCRdb called the 5' RACE reads again in MiXCR, with one record for every CDR3 protein. Of under 550,000 distinct CDR3 sequences in the sample, over 15% were seen once. This sample is drawn from a study of T-cell memory formation after mild COVID-19. The trim removed 0 bases at V and 5 bases at J, leaving 9 bases unmatched. Germline V gene data show CDR1 as SGHVS and CDR2 as FQNEAQ. The CDR3 extends over 16 amino acids. Sample: PBMCs or a T cell subset sorted from them (not recorded which). The source is an adult woman who had mild COVID-19 (a few samples of this study predate the infection). Cell type and time point are not known. The chain joins TRBV7-8 to TRBJ2-5; 7 nucleotides line up with TRBD1. The CDR3 DNA reads as TGTGCCAGCAGCTTAGCTCTGACAGGGTACGGGGAGACCCAGTACTTC. Translating it yields CASSLALTGYGETQYF.